A single sample is the source of the 26 T cell receptor beta chains below, sequenced in a study of T cell repertoires in cytomegalovirus infection. MiXCR was run by TCRdb on the reads, yielding one entry per CDR3 protein. The sample carries hundreds of thousands of distinct CDR3 sequences, 20% to 25% recorded once. The sample comprised CD8+ T cells from PBMCs. Every receptor here comes from a human donor in good health (CMV status not recorded). Some clones in this sample may be carry-over from other donors' samples.

The chain carries TRBV7-9 and TRBJ2-1; possible D gene TRBD1, 5 bases. V shed 4 bases and J shed 3 bases, with 10 bases lying between them. The CDR3 length is 14 residues. Germline CDR1 and CDR2: SEHNR and FQNEAQ (reference sequence). CDR3 bases: TGTGCCAGCAGCTCCGACAGACTCTACAATGAGCAGTTCTTC. Its translation is CASSSDRLYNEQFF.

The chain employs TRBV28 and TRBJ1-4; D not resolved. The CDR3 runs 15 residues. CDR1 MDHEN and CDR2 SYDVKM come from the germline V gene. Between the trimmed V and J ends, which lost 7 bases and 8 bases, there was a span of 20 bases. The DNA for the CDR3 is TGTGCCAGCACACATAAAAGACTATTTGGGGAAAAACTGTTTTTT. Translating it yields CASTHKRLFGEKLFF.

This clonotype appeared a few times. The chain couples TRBV7-9 to TRBJ1-1; D is ambiguous. The germline V gene has CDR1 SEHNR and CDR2 FQNEAQ (reference sequence). This CDR3 is 13 amino acids long. Between the trimmed V and J ends, which lost 3 bases and 6 bases, there was a span of 11 bases. The CDR3 here is CASSLSSFPEAFF. CDR3 DNA: TGTGCCAGCAGCTTGAGTTCTTTCCCTGAAGCTTTCTTT. The variable domain in full, with the rest retrieved from reference TRBV7-9 and TRBJ1-1, is DTGVSQNPRHKITKRGQNVTFRCDPISEHNRLYWYRQTLGQGPEFLTYFQNEAQLEKSRLLSDRFSAERPKGSFSTLEIQRTEQGDSAMYLCASSLSSFPEAFFGQGTRLTVV.

The chain joins TRBV29-1 to TRBJ2-7; no definite D call. In germline, CDR1 is SQVTM, CDR2 ANQGSEA. The CDR3 covers 13 residues. Deletions cut 5 bases from V and 0 bases from J, with 11 bases between. In nucleotides, the CDR3 is TGCAGCGTTTTGAAGGGTAACTCCTACGAGCAGTACTTC. It encodes CSVLKGNSYEQYF.

This clonotype was found a few times. The genes are TRBV4-1 and TRBJ2-1; TRBD2 might be the D (7 bases). Germline V gives CDR1 MGHRA, CDR2 YSYEKL. The CDR3 consists of 16 residues. Trimming removed 1 base at V and 2 bases at J, with 12 bases between. CDR3 DNA: TGCGCCAGCAGCCAAGGAGGCGGGGGCGCCTACAATGAGCAGTTCTTC. As protein: CASSQGGGGAYNEQFF.

This clonotype was counted at least ten times. The CDR3 DNA is TGTGCCAGCACCAGACCCGGCTACGAGCAGTACGTC. Its protein product is CASTRPGYEQYV. The chain joins TRBV28 to TRBJ2-7; D is unresolved. There are 12 residues in the CDR3. Trimming removed 7 bases from V and 3 bases from J, with 10 bases in between. The germline CDR1 and CDR2 sequences are MDHEN and SYDVKM.

V usage is TRBV14 and J usage is TRBJ2-5, with a tentative D call TRBD2 (6 bases). The ends were cut back, 0 bases at V and 4 bases at J, with 15 bases in the middle. Germline lookup yields CDR1 SGHDN and CDR2 FVKESK. The CDR3 totals 16 residues. The CDR3 reads CASSQDVMGLRETQYF. CDR3 DNA: TGTGCCAGCAGCCAAGATGTAATGGGACTGCGAGAGACCCAGTACTTC.

The CDR3 region is CASSLFPNGAEAFF. The CDR3 nucleotides read TGTGCCAGCAGTTTATTCCCTAACGGGGCTGAAGCTTTCTTT. The V and J genes are TRBV27 and TRBJ1-1; D is undetermined. Trimming left V 1 base short and J 6 bases short, with 12 bases between. The V gene's germline CDR1 is MNHEY and CDR2 SMNVEV (reference sequence). The CDR3 contains 14 residues.

The rearrangement joins TRBV12-3 or TRBV12-4 to TRBJ2-1; 10 positions match TRBD1. The trim removed 7 bases at V and 4 bases at J, leaving 7 bases unmatched. This CDR3 has 15 amino acids. CDR3 amino acids: CASMQPGQGYNEQFF. CDR3 nucleotide sequence: TGTGCCAGCATGCAGCCGGGACAGGGGTACAATGAGCAGTTCTTC.

The V and J genes are TRBV4-3 and TRBJ1-1; D gene unclear. Germline values: CDR1 LGHNA, CDR2 YSLEER. The CDR3 is made up of 17 amino acids. V lost 0 bases, J lost 0 bases, and 14 bases lay in between. CDR3 DNA: TGCGCCAGCAGCCAAGACTCTGAGGTCGGCGTGAACACTGAAGCTTTCTTT. It specifies CASSQDSEVGVNTEAFF.

This chain links TRBV2 with TRBJ1-1, with D unresolved. This CDR3 has 11 residues. Trimming stripped 4 bases from V and 7 bases from J, with 7 bases between. The germline V gene has CDR1 SNHLY and CDR2 FYNNEI. In DNA form, the CDR3 reads TGTGCCAGCAGTGCCTCGGGTGAAGCTTTCTTT. This translates into CASSASGEAFF.

This clonotype was seen a handful of times. The genes are TRBV27 and TRBJ2-7, with 7 nucleotides matching TRBD1. The length of the CDR3 is 13 residues. V lost 6 bases and J lost 3; bases outside the gene matches: 5. CDR1 is MNHEY, CDR2 SMNVEV, per germline (reference sequence). The CDR3 sequence is CASRAGDSYEQYV. CDR3 nucleotide sequence: TGTGCCAGCAGAGCAGGGGACAGCTACGAGCAGTACGTC.

The genes are TRBV7-6 and TRBJ2-7; TRBD2 might be the D (5 bases). Trimming took off 5 bases at V and 6 bases at J, with 11 bases between the two ends. CDR1 SGHVS and CDR2 FNYEAQ come from the germline V gene. This CDR3 spans 12 amino acids. DNA of the CDR3: TGTGCCAGCAGCGAAGGAGGTCCCGAGCAGTACTTC. This translates into CASSEGGPEQYF.

This clonotype was counted ten times or more. The chain has TRBV4-1 and TRBJ2-2; 7 bases match TRBD1. Per germline, CDR1 MGHRA and CDR2 YSYEKL. This CDR3 region has 15 residues. V lost 3 bases to trimming and J lost 3 bases; unmatched junction nucleotides: 4. CDR3 sequence reads: CASSHIQGDTGELFF. CDR3 coding DNA: TGCGCCAGCAGCCATATTCAGGGGGACACCGGGGAGCTGTTTTTT.

The chain joins TRBV5-1 to TRBJ1-2; TRBD1 aligns across 8 bases. The CDR3 has 15 amino acids. J was trimmed by 2 bases and V by 5 bases; bases with no gene match: 8. CDR1 is SGHRS, CDR2 YFSETQ, per germline. Written as DNA, the CDR3 is TGCGCCAGCAGTACTACCGGGACAGGCAACTATGGCTACACCTTC. Its protein product is CASSTTGTGNYGYTF.

This chain's CDR3 is CASNRQDQETQYF. In nucleotides, the CDR3 is TGTGCCAGCAACCGACAGGACCAAGAGACCCAGTACTTC. This chain connects TRBV12-3 or TRBV12-4 to TRBJ2-5, with D maybe TRBD1 (6 bases). V shed 7 bases and J shed 0 bases, with 9 bases lying between them. This CDR3 has 13 amino acids.

This clonotype was counted between two and nine times. CDR3 DNA sequence: TGCAGCGTTAGGCCTAGCGGAAGCACAGATACGCAGTATTTT. This encodes CSVRPSGSTDTQYF. V gene TRBV29-1 combines with J gene TRBJ2-3; 7 bases are a match to TRBD2. Germline trimming cut 5 bases from V and 0 bases from J; bases unmatched to any gene: 5. CDR1 is SQVTM, CDR2 ANQGSEA, per germline. This CDR3 has 14 residues.

This clonotype has at least ten counts. The CDR3 DNA follows: TGTGCCAGCAGTTTAACCCCCTCCTACGAGCAGTACTTC. It encodes CASSLTPSYEQYF. The chain couples TRBV27 to TRBJ2-7; D call uncertain. There are 13 residues in the CDR3. CDR1 is MNHEY and CDR2 is SMNVEV in the germline V gene (reference sequence). With 2 bases removed from V and 0 bases from J, the gap between germline ends came to 5 bases.

This chain joins TRBV28 and TRBJ2-7; TRBD2 matches 11 bases. The germline V gene has CDR1 MDHEN and CDR2 SYDVKM. Germline trimming cut 5 bases from V and 5 bases from J; bases unmatched to any gene: 8. This CDR3 contains 15 residues. DNA for the CDR3: TGTGCCAGCAGTCCCTCTAGCGGGGGGCTACACGAGCAGTACGTC. This translates into CASSPSSGGLHEQYV.

Details on this clonotype: This may be a read error, as it is one base from a much larger clone. The CDR3 reads CASSSGGDPGNTVYF. In DNA, the CDR3 is TGTGCCAGCAGCTCGGGGGGCGATCCTGGAAACACCGTATATTTT. The genes are TRBV7-2 and TRBJ1-3; D might be TRBD1 (6 bases). This CDR3 contains 15 residues. CDR1 and CDR2 from the germline V gene are SGHTA and FQGNSA.

This clonotype appeared a few times. The gene calls are TRBV6-6 and TRBJ2-4; D is possibly TRBD1 or TRBD2 (5 bases each). Germline CDR1 is MNHNY and CDR2 is SVGAGI (reference sequence). V dropped 5 bases and J dropped 2 bases, with 7 bases sitting between them. The CDR3 totals 13 residues. The CDR3 region is CASSEGPKNIQYF. CDR3 nucleotides: TGTGCCAGCAGTGAGGGGCCCAAAAACATTCAGTACTTC.

This clonotype has just a few counts. V is TRBV6-2 or TRBV6-3 and J is TRBJ1-1; possibly TRBD1 for D (6 bases). Trimming removed 10 bases at V and 8 bases at J, with 20 bases between. Looked up from germline, CDR1 is MNHEY and CDR2 is SVGEGT. The CDR3 loop spans 13 amino acids. CDR3 nucleotides: TGTGCCACGGGGGGGGGCCGTGGGATGGAAGCTTTCTTT. It translates to CATGGGRGMEAFF.

This clonotype appeared many times. This sequence joins TRBV6-1 and TRBJ2-1; TRBD1 aligns across 9 bases. This CDR3 region has 13 residues. Germline loops: CDR1 MNHNS, CDR2 SASEGT. After removal of 8 bases from V and 2 bases from J, the junction contained 1 base not matched to a gene. In DNA form, the CDR3 reads TGTGCCAGCCGGGACAGGGCCTACAATGAGCAGTTCTTC. Its protein product is CASRDRAYNEQFF.

This sequence joins TRBV7-3 and TRBJ2-7, with D possibly TRBD2 on 7 matching bases. CDR3 length equals 12 residues. The germline gives CDR1 SGHTA, CDR2 FQGTGA. Between the trimmed V and J ends, which lost 5 bases and 6 bases, there was a span of 11 bases. CDR3 nucleotides: TGTGCCAGCAGCACCCGGGGGGCCGAGCAGTACGTC. Translation gives CASSTRGAEQYV.

This clonotype came up a few times. The rearrangement uses TRBV20-1 and TRBJ1-5, with a tentative D call TRBD1 (5 bases). Germline V gene lookup returns CDR1 DFQATT and CDR2 SNEGSKA (reference sequence). The CDR3 spans 14 residues. V lost 6 bases and J 8 bases, leaving 20 bases between the germline ends. The CDR3 reads CSAFGTDPAEPQHF. The CDR3 DNA sequence: TGCAGTGCCTTCGGGACCGACCCGGCTGAGCCCCAGCATTTT.

The rearrangement uses TRBV28 and TRBJ1-1; perhaps TRBD1 as D (5 bases). Germline V gene lookup returns CDR1 MDHEN and CDR2 SYDVKM. This CDR3 region has 12 residues. The V end lost 5 bases, the J end lost 7 bases, and 11 bases lay between the germline ends. CDR3 coding DNA: TGTGCCAGCAGTATGTCGGGGGATGAAGCTTTCTTT. This gives the protein CASSMSGDEAFF.